One and the same sample provided the 17 T cell receptor beta chains below, sequenced in a study of blood T cell repertoires in COVID-19. Measured with immunoSEQ multiplex PCR; TCRdb has only the in-frame clones, and not every one. The profile covers around 250,000 clones, with about nine tenths appearing a single time and 0.94% taken by the ten largest. Sample: peripheral blood. The origin of the receptors is a woman aged 40 to 50 who had recovered from COVID-19.

The V and J genes are TRBV19 and TRBJ2-7, with TRBD2 matching over 11 bases. Germline CDR1 LNHDA, CDR2 SQIVND (reference sequence). Unmatched junction bases numbered 9, after V lost 5 bases and J lost 6 bases. The CDR3 totals 15 residues. The CDR3 loop is CASSPWTSGFGEQYF. The CDR3 bases are TGTGCCAGTAGTCCCTGGACTAGCGGGTTCGGCGAGCAGTACTTC.

This clone was detected only once. V usage is TRBV6-1 and J usage is TRBJ2-5; TRBD2 aligns across 14 bases. Trimming removed 3 bases from V and 5 bases from J; junction bases left unmatched: 5. CDR1 MNHNS and CDR2 SASEGT come from the germline V gene. The CDR3 consists of 16 residues. The CDR3 DNA follows: TGTGCCAGCAGTGACGGACTAGCGGGAGGTATGGAGACCCAGTACTTC. Translating gives CASSDGLAGGMETQYF.

About this clone: Other DNA sequences in the same sample also yield this CDR3. The chain is built from TRBV7-9 and TRBJ2-3, with TRBD2 matching over 12 bases. This CDR3 comprises 16 residues. V lost 5 bases, J lost 2 bases, and 5 bases stayed unmatched. CDR1 is SEHNR and CDR2 is FQNEAQ in the germline V gene (reference sequence). CDR3 nucleotides: TGTGCCAGCAGCCTCGGGACTAGCGGGTTCACAGATACGCAGTATTTT. It specifies CASSLGTSGFTDTQYF.

The chain joins TRBV11-3 to TRBJ2-3; 13 positions match TRBD2. CDR3 size: 17 residues. Unmatched junction bases numbered 5, after V lost 5 bases and J lost 0 bases. Germline V gene data show CDR1 as SGHNT and CDR2 as YENEEA. The CDR3 coding sequence is TGTGCCAGCAGCGATGGGACTAGCGGGAAGAGCACAGATACGCAGTATTTT. Its protein is CASSDGTSGKSTDTQYF.

The rearrangement joins TRBV5-1 to TRBJ1-2, with D possibly matching TRBD1 (6 bases). V shed 0 bases and J shed 2 bases, with 14 bases lying between them. CDR1 is SGHRS, CDR2 YFSETQ, per germline. The CDR3 extends over 16 amino acids. The CDR3 loop is CASSLGLRGANYGYTF. The CDR3 region has the DNA TGCGCCAGCAGCTTGGGGCTTCGGGGGGCAAACTATGGCTACACCTTC.

The chain uses TRBV7-9 and TRBJ2-3, with D maybe TRBD2 (6 bases). The CDR3 contains 16 residues. CDR1 SEHNR and CDR2 FQNEAQ come from the germline V gene (reference sequence). V dropped 1 base and J dropped 0 bases, with 11 bases sitting between them. This chain's CDR3 is CASSLEVAASTDTQYF. The CDR3, as DNA: TGTGCCAGCAGCTTAGAGGTAGCGGCAAGCACAGATACGCAGTATTTT.

This chain links TRBV27 with TRBJ2-7; 8 positions agree with TRBD2. Germline CDR1 MNHEY, CDR2 SMNVEV (reference sequence). V was pared by 7 bases and J by 3 bases, with 14 bases of the junction left unmatched. The CDR3 is 16 amino acids. The CDR3 DNA is TGTGCCAGCATCGGTATCAGGGCGGGAGGCGACTACGAGCAGTACTTC. Amino acid sequence: CASIGIRAGGDYEQYF.

The chain couples TRBV6-6 to TRBJ2-7, with D perhaps matching TRBD1 (7 bases). The CDR3 spans 13 residues. Trimming removed 5 bases from V and 2 bases from J, with 10 bases in between. Germline V gene sequence: CDR1 MNHNY, CDR2 SVGAGI (reference sequence). CDR3 protein: CASSLRGAYEQYF. As DNA, the CDR3 is TGTGCCAGCAGTCTCAGGGGGGCCTACGAGCAGTACTTC.

V gene TRBV19 combines with J gene TRBJ1-5; tentative D call: TRBD1 (6 bases). CDR3 length: 16 amino acids. With 6 bases removed from V and 3 bases from J, the gap between germline ends came to 18 bases. Germline V gives CDR1 LNHDA, CDR2 SQIVND (reference sequence). This CDR3 reads CASRSGATGLNQPQHF. CDR3 DNA: TGTGCCAGTAGGAGCGGTGCAACAGGGCTCAATCAGCCCCAGCATTTT.

Only one count was recorded for this clone. V gene TRBV7-8 combines with J gene TRBJ2-7; D gene uncertain. V was cut by 0 bases and J by 3 bases, with 9 bases left in between. The CDR3 consists of 14 residues. The germline gives CDR1 SGHVS, CDR2 FQNEAQ. CDR3 sequence reads: CASSLAERGYEQYF. The CDR3 DNA sequence: TGTGCCAGCAGCTTAGCCGAGAGAGGCTACGAGCAGTACTTC.

Only a few counts were recorded for this clone. The sample has other DNA sequences that encode this CDR3 too. The CDR3 bases are TGTGCCAGCAGTCTAAGCGGTTACAATGAGCAGTTCTTC. It codes for CASSLSGYNEQFF. This chain connects TRBV3-1 (or the pseudogene TRBV3-2) to TRBJ2-1; D is perhaps TRBD2 (5 bases). Germline CDR1 reads LGHDT; CDR2 reads YNNKEL (reference sequence). The germline V and J ends were trimmed by 6 bases and 4 bases, with 10 bases remaining between them. The CDR3 is 13 residues long.

This sequence joins TRBV4-1 and TRBJ2-5; 9 bases are a match to TRBD2. J gave up 1 base and V 0 bases, and 9 bases lay outside the gene matches. The CDR3 totals 18 residues. Germline V gene data show CDR1 as MGHRA and CDR2 as YSYEKL. The DNA for the CDR3 is TGCGCCAGCAGCCAAGATGCAGGGCTAGCGGGAAGCCAAGAGACCCAGTACTTC. This encodes CASSQDAGLAGSQETQYF.

This chain uses TRBV25-1 with TRBJ2-6; weak D call: TRBD2 (7 bases). The CDR3 totals 17 residues. Germline V lookup: CDR1 MGHDK, CDR2 SYGVNS. The V and J ends lost 5 bases and 0 bases respectively, with 14 bases between them. CDR3 coding DNA: TGTGCCAGCAGTCCCCCCGCGGGGGCCTCTGGGGCCAACGTCCTGACTTTC. As protein: CASSPPAGASGANVLTF.

The V call is TRBV12-3 or TRBV12-4, the J call TRBJ2-5, with D uncertain. V lost 3 bases and J lost 5, with 7 bases in between. The CDR3 extends over 12 amino acids. This CDR3 reads CASSFSSETQYF. Written as DNA, the CDR3 is TGTGCCAGCAGTTTTTCTTCCGAGACCCAGTACTTC.

V and J are TRBV7-8 and TRBJ2-7; 7 nucleotides match TRBD2. Germline V gene sequence: CDR1 SGHVS, CDR2 FQNEAQ. Trimming at V came to 4 bases and at J to 5 bases, leaving 11 bases not matched to a gene. CDR3 length equals 15 residues. CDR3 region: CASSSNGRSTDEQYF. The CDR3 DNA reads as TGTGCCAGCAGCTCAAACGGGAGGAGCACCGACGAGCAGTACTTC.

The CDR3 sequence is CASSLATAGSGNTIYF. For the CDR3, the DNA is TGTGCCAGCAGCTTAGCCACGGCGGGCTCTGGAAACACCATATATTTT. The rearrangement links TRBV7-8 to TRBJ1-3; the D is unclear. Germline CDR1 SGHVS, CDR2 FQNEAQ. This CDR3 contains 16 residues. V was pared by 0 bases and J by 0 bases, with 9 bases between.

This clone appeared once. V is TRBV24-1 and J is TRBJ2-2; D call uncertain. Trimming stripped 5 bases from V and 0 bases from J, with 6 bases between. The CDR3 is made up of 14 amino acids. In germline, CDR1 is KGHDR, CDR2 SFDVKD. CDR3 amino acids: CATSATTNTGELFF. The CDR3 nucleotides are TGTGCCACCAGTGCGACAACGAACACCGGGGAGCTGTTTTTT.